A single sample is the source of the 25 T cell receptor beta chains below, sequenced in a study of cytomegalovirus exposure and HLA in healthy donors. Use of 60 Vbeta and 13 Jbeta primers characterized the PCR. Sequencing was performed with immunoSEQ multiplex PCR; in TCRdb, only in-frame clones are kept and a portion is missing. Of roughly 60,000 clones in the sample, 65% to 90% were seen once. Input material: PBMCs. The source of these receptors is a man aged 25 to 40 in good health and CMV-seronegative.

A few counts support this clone. This rearrangement joins TRBV2 to TRBJ2-3; no reliable D call. The CDR3 has 18 amino acids. Germline CDR1 is SNHLY and CDR2 is FYNNEI. The germline V and J ends were trimmed by 2 bases and 2 bases, with 20 bases remaining between them. The CDR3 sequence: CASSETPSAATLTDTQYF. The DNA for the CDR3 is TGTGCCAGCAGTGAAACCCCATCTGCGGCTACCCTCACAGATACGCAGTATTTT.

The chain recombines TRBV11-2 with TRBJ2-1, with 11 bases that match TRBD1. This CDR3 region has 16 residues. CDR1 SGHAT and CDR2 FQNNGV come from the germline V gene. Trimming at V came to 3 bases and at J to 4 bases, leaving 5 bases not matched to a gene. The CDR3 DNA reads as TGTGCCAGCAGCTTCCGGACAGGGGGCGGGTACAATGAGCAGTTCTTC. Translating gives CASSFRTGGGYNEQFF.

The chain employs TRBV19 and TRBJ2-1, with TRBD2 matching 10 bases. CDR3 length equals 15 residues. Trimming at V came to 6 bases and at J to 5 bases, leaving 7 bases not matched to a gene. In germline, CDR1 is LNHDA, CDR2 SQIVND (reference sequence). CDR3 DNA sequence: TGTGCCAGTAGAAGACTAGCGGGTATAAACAATGAGCAGTTCTTC. Protein product: CASRRLAGINNEQFF.

The chain employs TRBV19 and TRBJ1-2; the match to TRBD1 covers 7 bases. The germline CDR1 and CDR2 sequences are LNHDA and SQIVND (reference sequence). The trim removed 2 bases at V and 4 bases at J, leaving 7 bases unmatched. The CDR3 totals 15 residues. Here the CDR3 reads CASSISTGEIYGYTF. In DNA, the CDR3 is TGTGCCAGTAGTATATCTACAGGGGAGATCTATGGCTACACCTTC.

This clone was detected only a few times. The V and J genes are TRBV7-2 and TRBJ1-1; 7 bases agree with TRBD1. There are 13 residues in the CDR3. After removal of 5 bases from V and 6 bases from J, the junction contained 6 bases not matched to a gene. Germline CDR1 is SGHTA and CDR2 is FQGNSA. In DNA, the CDR3 is TGTGCCAGCAGCCCGGGACAGAGTCCTGAAGCTTTCTTT. Its translation: CASSPGQSPEAFF.

The chain uses TRBV16 and TRBJ1-2; 10 bases are a match to TRBD1. The CDR3 runs 17 residues. The V gene's germline CDR1 is KGHSY and CDR2 FQNENV. With 2 bases clipped from V and 2 bases from J, the junction kept 8 bases outside the gene matches. The CDR3 reads CASSQGARTGGNYGYTF. Here the CDR3 DNA reads TGTGCCAGCAGCCAAGGGGCCCGGACAGGGGGAAACTATGGCTACACCTTC.

The chain is built from TRBV27 and TRBJ2-7; 7 bases map to TRBD1. V was pared by 8 bases and J by 2 bases, with 6 bases of the junction left unmatched. The CDR3 spans 13 residues. Per germline, CDR1 MNHEY and CDR2 SMNVEV (reference sequence). In nucleotides, the CDR3 is TGTGCCAGCGGTCGACAGGGAACCTACGAGCAGTACTTC. Protein product: CASGRQGTYEQYF.

This clone was observed a few times. V gene TRBV6-5 combines with J gene TRBJ1-2, with TRBD1 matching 8 bases. CDR3 length: 13 residues. Germline values: CDR1 MNHEY, CDR2 SVGAGI. The trim removed 6 bases at V and 3 bases at J, leaving 3 bases unmatched. Here the CDR3 DNA reads TGTGCCAGCAGGGGACAGGCTTACTATGGCTACACCTTC. Its protein product is CASRGQAYYGYTF.

V and J are TRBV11-2 and TRBJ2-5; no definite D call. The CDR3 is 14 residues long. With 2 bases removed from V and 5 bases from J, the gap between germline ends came to 12 bases. Germline V gene data show CDR1 as SGHAT and CDR2 as FQNNGV. Here the CDR3 DNA reads TGTGCCAGCAGCTTACTCCCCCAACAGGAGACCCAGTACTTC. Translated: CASSLLPQQETQYF.

V gene TRBV28 combines with J gene TRBJ1-2; weak D call: TRBD1 (5 bases). The CDR3 is 14 amino acids. The germline CDR1 and CDR2 sequences are MDHEN and SYDVKM. With 4 bases removed from V and 4 bases from J, the gap between germline ends came to 13 bases. CDR3 nucleotides: TGTGCCAGCAGTTCTCGTCCTCAGGGCTATGGCTACACCTTC. Protein: CASSSRPQGYGYTF.

This sequence joins TRBV9 and TRBJ2-5, with a possible D match to TRBD1 (5 bases). Germline CDR1 is SGDLS and CDR2 is YYNGEE. Trimming removed 5 bases from V and 1 base from J, with 9 bases in between. The CDR3 spans 13 residues. The CDR3 protein is CASRGAAQETQYF. Here the CDR3 DNA reads TGTGCCAGCAGAGGGGCAGCCCAAGAGACCCAGTACTTC. Complete variable domain (other parts from reference TRBV9 and TRBJ2-5): DSGVTQTPKHLITATGQRVTLRCSPRSGDLSVYWYQQSLDQGLQFLIQYYNGEERAKGNILERFSAQQFPDLHSELNLSSLELGDSALYFCASRGAAQETQYFGPGTRLLVL.

This clone has just one count. The CDR3: CASSYSRVAFF. As DNA, the CDR3 is TGTGCCAGCAGTTACTCGAGGGTGGCTTTCTTT. The chain recombines TRBV6-6 with TRBJ1-1; D uncertain. The CDR3 sequence is 11 residues long. The ends were cut back, 0 bases at V and 11 bases at J, with 7 bases in the middle. The V gene's germline CDR1 is MNHNY and CDR2 SVGAGI (reference sequence).

This clone showed up just a few times. The rearrangement joins TRBV10-1 to TRBJ1-6; D remains ambiguous. V was pared by 7 bases and J by 0 bases, with 10 bases between. The CDR3 is 15 amino acids. Germline CDR1 is WNHNN and CDR2 is SYGVQD (reference sequence). The CDR3 loop reads CASTEGSSYNSPLHF. DNA of the CDR3: TGCGCCAGCACGGAAGGGAGCTCCTATAATTCACCCCTCCACTTT.

V is TRBV6-5 and J is TRBJ1-2; D perhaps matches TRBD1 (6 bases). CDR1 and CDR2 (germline): MNHEY, SVGAGI. The CDR3 consists of 13 residues. Trimming removed 6 bases at V and 2 bases at J, with 10 bases between. CDR3 nucleotides: TGTGCCAGCAGCCCCGGGACAAACTATGGCTACACCTTC. Translation gives CASSPGTNYGYTF.

The V gene is TRBV19, the J gene TRBJ1-4, with a tentative D call TRBD1 (5 bases). The CDR3 loop spans 14 amino acids. V was clipped by 4 bases and J by 8 bases, with 14 bases between them. Germline lookup yields CDR1 LNHDA and CDR2 SQIVND (reference sequence). The CDR3 loop reads CASSKVGGEEKLFF. The DNA of the CDR3 is TGTGCCAGTAGTAAGGTCGGAGGGGAAGAAAAACTGTTTTTT.

The rearrangement joins TRBV5-5 to TRBJ2-7; 11 positions match TRBD2. The CDR3 runs 14 residues. With 4 bases clipped from V and 2 bases from J, the junction kept 2 bases outside the gene matches. Germline CDR1 SGHKS, CDR2 YYEKEE (reference sequence). CDR3 nucleotide sequence: TGTGCCAGCAGCCTGACTAGCGGGACCTACGAGCAGTACTTC. This sequence encodes CASSLTSGTYEQYF. Full variable domain (remainder filled in from reference TRBV5-5 and TRBJ2-7): DAGVTQSPTHLIKTRGQQVTLRCSPISGHKSVSWYQQVLGQGPQFIFQYYEKEERGRGNFPDRFSARQFPNYSSELNVNALLLGDSALYLCASSLTSGTYEQYFGPGTRLTVT.

The rearrangement links TRBV7-2 to TRBJ2-2, with 7 bases that match TRBD1. J was trimmed by 5 bases and V by 5 bases; bases with no gene match: 5. The CDR3 sequence is 14 residues long. Looked up from germline, CDR1 is SGHTA and CDR2 is FQGNSA. The CDR3 bases are TGTGCCAGCAGCAGGGGGCTGGGTACCGGGGAGCTGTTTTTT. Its protein product is CASSRGLGTGELFF.

The CDR3 region is CASSQTSPTGIGGYTF. Written as DNA, the CDR3 is TGTGCCAGCAGTCAGACCTCTCCGACAGGGATTGGTGGCTACACCTTC. The J gene is TRBJ1-2, the V gene TRBV27; 7 bases match TRBD1. The J segment lost 7 bases and the V segment lost 5 bases, leaving 16 bases of the junction unmatched. CDR3 length: 16 residues. CDR1 and CDR2 (germline): MNHEY, SMNVEV (reference sequence).

The gene calls are TRBV7-9 and TRBJ2-7, with D tentatively TRBD1 (6 bases). V dropped 4 bases and J dropped 7 bases, with 26 bases sitting between them. The CDR3 consists of 17 residues. Germline assignment: CDR1 SEHNR and CDR2 FQNEAQ (reference sequence). Here the CDR3 DNA reads TGTGCCAGCAGCTCGATCCGGGACACCGCCATATCAGGGGAGCAGTACTTC. Translated: CASSSIRDTAISGEQYF.

The rearrangement joins TRBV4-1 to TRBJ1-2; D not resolved. CDR1 is MGHRA and CDR2 is YSYEKL in the germline V gene. This CDR3 is 14 amino acids long. Trimming removed 0 bases from V and 4 bases from J, with 9 bases in between. This CDR3 reads CASSQDRSVYGYTF. CDR3 bases: TGCGCCAGCAGCCAAGATAGGAGTGTCTATGGCTACACCTTC.

J is TRBJ1-6 and V is TRBV18; D not resolved. CDR1 KGHSH and CDR2 LQKENI come from the germline V gene. The length of the CDR3 is 13 residues. The V end lost 3 bases, the J end lost 8 bases, and 8 bases lay between the germline ends. CDR3 protein: CASSPGVDSPLHF. DNA for the CDR3: TGTGCCAGCTCACCCGGGGTGGATTCACCCCTCCACTTT.

This clone was seen a few times. CDR3 protein: CASTGTGNQPQHF. CDR3 bases: TGTGCCAGCACCGGGACAGGGAATCAGCCCCAGCATTTT. V gene TRBV2 combines with J gene TRBJ1-5, with 9 bases aligning to TRBD1. Trimming cost V 7 bases and J 4 bases; bases outside gene matches: 2. This CDR3 is built from 13 residues. Germline assignment: CDR1 SNHLY and CDR2 FYNNEI.

The rearrangement uses TRBV7-9 and TRBJ2-2; 15 bases fit TRBD2. The germline V gene has CDR1 SEHNR and CDR2 FQNEAQ (reference sequence). The CDR3 totals 18 residues. The V gene end was trimmed by 5 bases and the J gene end by 5 bases; junction bases not matched to a gene: 9. The CDR3 DNA sequence: TGTGCCAGCAGCCCGCTACGAGGACTAGCGGGAGGGACCGGGGAGCTGTTTTTT. Translated, it gives CASSPLRGLAGGTGELFF.

The J gene is TRBJ2-5, the V gene TRBV5-8; a possible D gene is TRBD1 (6 bases). Between the trimmed V and J ends, which lost 3 bases and 5 bases, there was a span of 23 bases. Germline V lookup: CDR1 SGHTS, CDR2 YDEGEE. The CDR3 length is 17 residues. The CDR3 reads CASSCQWGQSLGETQYF. CDR3 sequence (DNA): TGTGCCAGCAGCTGCCAATGGGGGCAGTCTCTCGGGGAGACCCAGTACTTC.

The rearrangement links TRBV27 to TRBJ2-2, with D unresolved. This CDR3 has 13 residues. V dropped 4 bases and J dropped 5 bases, with 8 bases sitting between them. Germline V CDR1 and CDR2: MNHEY, SMNVEV (reference sequence). This CDR3 reads CASSSGRTGELFF. The CDR3 DNA reads TGTGCCAGCAGTTCAGGCAGGACCGGGGAGCTGTTTTTT.